This TCR beta chain was documented in a study of T cells in Graves' hyperthyroidism and ophthalmopathy. Uncontrolled infection, other autoimmune disease, pregnancy or lactation disqualified patients from enrolment. Diagnoses rested on clinical symptoms, serum thyroxine and TRAb, thyroid ultrasound and orbital computed tomography. TCR beta CDR3 regions were amplified from RNA transcripts. The study used the HTBI primer set for a first-round RT-PCR of the TCR CDR3. Using its own MiXCR run on the multiplex PCR reads, TCRdb lists one record per CDR3 protein. Of hundreds of thousands of distinct CDR3 sequences in the sample, 35% to 55% were seen once. Sequencing input: peripheral blood or thyroid tissue (not recorded which). This clonotype was obtained from a woman aged 18-30 years with Graves' hyperthyroidism.

This chain's CDR3 is CATSDSGTLHNEQFF. The CDR3 DNA reads TGTGCCACCAGTGATTCCGGGACACTGCACAATGAGCAGTTCTTC. The chain combines TRBV24-1 with TRBJ2-1, with TRBD1 as a possible D gene (6 bases). Per germline, CDR1 KGHDR and CDR2 SFDVKD. The CDR3 is made up of 15 amino acids. Trimming pared 2 bases from V and 5 bases from J, leaving 12 bases between.